A selection of T cell receptor beta chains follows, all from one sample in a study of cytomegalovirus exposure and HLA in healthy donors. Generated by immunoSEQ multiplex PCR, the TCRdb table keeps only in-frame clones and is missing some. The data show about 220,000 clones, more than 75% seen once. The sequencing sample was made of PBMCs. These receptors came from a young man in good health and CMV-seronegative. The CDR3 runs from the conserved cysteine through the conserved F or W. A D gene is named only where the DNA matches it firmly. Where a row states a size, it is once, few, many or the class of an expanded clone; other rows omit it.

CASSGSRGYTF TGTGCCAGCAGCGGGAGCCGGGGCTACACCTTC TRBJ1-2 NA NA TRBV5-4
CASSLFGEQMYQPQHF TGTGCCAGCAGCTTGTTCGGAGAGCAAATGTATCAGCCCCAGCATTTT TRBJ1-5 NA NA TRBV5-6
CASSEPQGRNEKLFF TGTGCCAGCAGTGAGCCACAGGGACGAAATGAAAAACTGTTTTTT TRBJ1-4 few NA TRBV25-1
CASRAGLVEELLDGYTF TGTGCCAGCAGGGCGGGGTTAGTGGAAGAGTTGTTGGATGGCTACACCTTC TRBJ1-2 NA NA TRBV5-6
CASSSDRGNSPLHF TGTGCCAGCAGCTCAGACAGGGGAAATTCACCCCTCCACTTT TRBJ1-6 few TRBD1 TRBV7-8
CASSLAGTGRGGYTF TGTGCCAGCAGCTTAGCCGGGACAGGGAGGGGTGGCTACACCTTC TRBJ1-2 once TRBD1 TRBV7-9
CASSPGQDNEQFF TGTGCCAGCAGCCCCGGACAGGACAATGAGCAGTTCTTC TRBJ2-1 NA TRBD1 TRBV11-2
CASSYDSSYNEQFF TGTGCCAGCAGTTACGACAGCTCCTACAATGAGCAGTTCTTC TRBJ2-1 NA NA TRBV6-5
CASSPPTSNYGYTF TGTGCCAGCTCACCACCGACTAGTAACTATGGCTACACCTTC TRBJ1-2 once NA TRBV18
CASKGDSTRETQYF TGTGCCAGCAAAGGGGACTCAACAAGAGAGACCCAGTACTTC TRBJ2-5 NA NA TRBV27
CASSTRTTSDEQYF TGTGCCAGCAGTACGAGGACTACGAGTGACGAGCAGTACTTC TRBJ2-7 few NA TRBV6-5
CASSVGRGSHQPQHF TGTGCCAGCAGCGTGGGTAGGGGCAGCCATCAGCCCCAGCATTTT TRBJ1-5 NA NA TRBV9
CASSPRGGRETQYF TGTGCCAGCTCACCAAGGGGAGGGAGAGAGACCCAGTACTTC TRBJ2-5 NA TRBD2 TRBV18
CASSLSGTGSYEQYF TGTGCCAGCAGCTTGTCGGGGACAGGGTCCTACGAGCAGTACTTC TRBJ2-7 NA TRBD1 TRBV7-2
CARSGGRGRYGYTF TGTGCCCGGAGCGGGGGGAGGGGAAGATATGGCTACACCTTC TRBJ1-2 NA NA TRBV30
CASSNGTGDGYTF TGTGCCAGCAGCAATGGGACAGGGGATGGCTACACCTTC TRBJ1-2 NA TRBD1 TRBV9
CASSPGRLNQPQHF TGTGCCAGCAGTCCCGGGAGACTGAATCAGCCCCAGCATTTT TRBJ1-5 once NA TRBV27
CASSPGTAGGNQPQHF TGTGCCAGCAGCCCAGGGACCGCAGGGGGCAATCAGCCCCAGCATTTT TRBJ1-5 once NA TRBV7-2
CASSFGTLGDGPLHF TGTGCCAGCAGTTTCGGGACACTAGGGGACGGACCCCTCCACTTT TRBJ1-6 NA NA TRBV28
CASSYRGGSQETQYF TGTGCCAGCAGTTACAGGGGCGGATCCCAAGAGACCCAGTACTTC TRBJ2-5 NA NA TRBV6-5
CASSQVSRNYGYTF TGCGCCAGCAGCCAAGTTAGTAGAAACTATGGCTACACCTTC TRBJ1-2 NA NA TRBV4-3
CASSESGVGTDTQYF TGTGCCAGCAGTGAATCGGGAGTAGGCACAGATACGCAGTATTTT TRBJ2-3 NA NA TRBV2
CAWSDRVYEQYF TGTGCCTGGTCGGACAGGGTCTACGAGCAGTACTTC TRBJ2-7 NA TRBD1 TRBV30
CASSSREGQWESYGYTF TGTGCCAGCAGCTCGCGGGAGGGGCAATGGGAGAGCTATGGCTACACCTTC TRBJ1-2 NA NA TRBV13
CRATASNGGLGEQYF TGCAGGGCTACGGCCTCAAATGGGGGGTTGGGCGAGCAGTACTTC TRBJ2-7 NA NA TRBV29-1
CASSQDEVLAGRSSYEQYF TGCGCCAGCAGCCAAGACGAGGTACTAGCGGGGCGTAGCTCCTACGAGCAGTACTTC TRBJ2-7 NA TRBD2 TRBV4-3
CASSQGSGRAVVETQYF TGCGCCAGCAGCCAAGGGAGCGGGAGGGCCGTAGTAGAGACCCAGTACTTC TRBJ2-5 NA TRBD2 TRBV4-1